This T cell receptor (beta chain) emerged from a study of human versus mouse CDR3 diversity and MHC coevolution. Profiling relied on immunoSEQ multiplex PCR, and the TCRdb table lists in-frame clones only, not all of them. The table records about 81,000 clones, approximately 92% of them present only once. Trimming took off 0 bases at V and 0 bases at J, with 10 bases between the two ends. The CDR3 is made up of 15 amino acids. Germline V gene sequence: CDR1 SGDLS, CDR2 YYNGEE. This clonotype was obtained from a person aged 25 to 69 in good health. The specimen was naive CD4+ T cells from blood. The subset is: CD45RO-negative CD62L-positive naive CD4 T cells. The chain combines TRBV9 with TRBJ2-7; D perhaps matches TRBD2 (5 bases). In DNA form, the CDR3 reads TGTGCCAGCAGCGTAGGTCTAGGGAGCTCCTACGAGCAGTACTTC. Its translation is CASSVGLGSSYEQYF.